This is a list of T cell receptor beta chains from one sample in a study of tumor-infiltrating lymphocytes in primary liver carcinoma. TCRdb used MiXCR to reprocess the multiplex PCR reads, holding one entry per CDR3 protein. Of fewer than 400,000 distinct CDR3 sequences in the sample, nearly 60% were seen once. The sequenced material came from peripheral blood. These receptors came from a woman aged 30 to 39 with primary liver carcinoma and hepatitis B virus infection. Both conserved end residues are part of each CDR3. The D gene is left open where the match is weak. A clone size is listed for some rows: how often the clone was seen (once, few, many), or a class if it is expanded.

TRBV12-3/TRBV12-4	many	TRBJ2-1	NA	CASRGAQSNEQFF	TGTGCCAGCAGAGGGGCCCAATCCAATGAGCAGTTCTTC
TRBV18	NA	TRBJ2-3	TRBD2	CASSPSSGSGDTQYF	TGTGCCAGCTCACCATCGAGCGGGAGTGGAGATACGCAGTATTTT
TRBV6-5	NA	TRBJ2-7	NA	CASSYSRGTNYEQYF	TGTGCCAGCAGTTATTCCCGCGGCACGAACTACGAGCAGTACTTC
TRBV4-3	NA	TRBJ1-6	NA	CVSSQGVQKDSPLHF	TGCGTCAGCAGCCAAGGGGTACAGAAAGATTCACCCCTCCACTTT
TRBV29-1	many	TRBJ1-1	NA	CSGGHSNTEAFF	TGCAGCGGGGGACATTCGAACACTGAAGCTTTCTTT
TRBV6-1	NA	TRBJ2-1	TRBD1	CASSEARTRQGKRDEQFF	TGTGCCAGCAGTGAAGCCAGGACAAGACAGGGAAAACGCGATGAGCAGTTCTTC
TRBV6-6	NA	TRBJ2-2	TRBD1	CASSLGTGPAGELFF	TGTGCCAGCAGTCTCGGGACAGGGCCGGCCGGGGAGCTGTTTTTT
TRBV11-2	few	TRBJ2-5	NA	CTSSRGETQYF	TGTACCAGCAGTCGGGGAGAGACCCAGTACTTC
TRBV6-5	few	TRBJ2-3	NA	CASRLGQLSVTDTQYF	TGTGCCAGCAGACTCGGACAGCTTTCAGTCACAGATACGCAGTATTTT
TRBV11-2	many	TRBJ2-6	NA	CASSPRSIKGAGANVLTF	TGTGCCAGCAGCCCCCGGTCCATTAAAGGGGCTGGGGCCAACGTCCTGACTTTC
TRBV7-9	NA	TRBJ1-5	NA	CVSSLGVRQPQHF	TGTGTCAGCAGCTTAGGGGTCCGGCAGCCCCAGCATTTT
TRBV18	NA	TRBJ2-7	NA	CASSPRGVYEQYF	TGTGCCAGCTCACCAAGGGGGGTCTACGAGCAGTACTTC